Presented here are 3 T cell receptor beta chains from one specimen sequenced in a study of control samples from healthy donors and cancer patients. Assay: immunoSEQ multiplex PCR; the TCRdb copy retains only in-frame clones and omits some. The repertoire includes fewer than 200,000 clones, 90% of them detected once, and 1.3% to 1.5% sits in the top ten. Material: blood. The receptors were gathered from a woman between 50 and 59 years old in good health.

This clone was seen a single time. V usage is TRBV4-3 and J usage is TRBJ2-3; a weak D match, TRBD1 (6 bases). V was trimmed by 0 bases and J by 2 bases, leaving 12 bases between them. Per germline, CDR1 LGHNA and CDR2 YSLEER. The CDR3 sequence is 16 residues long. The CDR3 protein is CASSQDRAGDTDTQYF. DNA for the CDR3: TGCGCCAGCAGCCAAGATAGGGCAGGGGACACAGATACGCAGTATTTT.

V gene TRBV28 combines with J gene TRBJ1-5; D unclear. The CDR3 totals 18 residues. V lost 4 bases, J lost 3 bases, and 22 bases lay in between. CDR1 is MDHEN, CDR2 SYDVKM, per germline. The CDR3 nucleotides read TGTGCCAGCAGTTCCTGGGATCCCCCGGGCAATTACAATCAGCCCCAGCATTTT. Its translation: CASSSWDPPGNYNQPQHF.

V and J are TRBV5-6 and TRBJ1-1; 7 bases map to TRBD1. Germline lookup yields CDR1 SGHDT and CDR2 YYEEEE. This CDR3 has 12 amino acids. The junction had 3 bases not matched to a gene; V was cut back by 4 bases and J by 6 bases. Here the CDR3 DNA reads TGTGCCAGCAGCAAAACAGGGGCTGAAGCTTTCTTT. Translated: CASSKTGAEAFF.